This T cell receptor beta chain comes out of a study of cytomegalovirus exposure and HLA in healthy donors. Study-level information: Early on, a data release was issued that held about 85 million unique TCRs from HLA-typed donors.

V lost 2 bases to trimming and J lost 0 bases, with 9 bases between them. The germline V gene has CDR1 SGHRS and CDR2 YFSETQ. The length of the CDR3 is 15 residues. In the case of this clone: The identical CDR3 is also encoded by other nucleotide sequences in the sample.

This PCR relied on a set of 60 Vbeta primers and 13 Jbeta primers. Here immunoSEQ multiplex PCR was the method, and the copy in TCRdb shows in-frame clones only, minus some. The table has about 130,000 clones, 75% to 90% seen once. Specimen: PBMCs. The sequence came from a woman between 40 and 50 years old in good health and CMV-seropositive. The chain joins TRBV5-1 to TRBJ2-1, with a weak D call TRBD1 (5 bases). CDR3 sequence: CASSFGQGSYNEQFF. CDR3 DNA sequence: TGCGCCAGCAGCTTCGGCCAGGGCTCCTACAATGAGCAGTTCTTC.